These 21 T cell receptor beta chains share one sample of origin, sequenced in a study of T-cell memory formation after mild COVID-19. A single record per CDR3 protein comes from TCRdb applying MiXCR to the 5' RACE reads. Among 70,000 to 95,000 distinct CDR3 sequences, roughly 13% were seen once, and the ten largest hold roughly 40%. Input material: PBMCs or a T cell subset sorted from them (not recorded which). The origin of the receptors is a man in his late teens or twenties who had mild COVID-19 (a few samples of this study predate the infection). Cell type and time point are not known.

About this clonotype itself: A read error may account for a junction end that differs from germline. The J gene is TRBJ1-6, the V gene TRBV12-3 or TRBV12-4; D might be TRBD1 (6 bases). The CDR3 is 14 amino acids. CDR3 sequence reads: CASGPDRSDSPLHF. CDR3 nucleotides: TGTGCCAGCGGTCCCGACAGGTCGGATTCCCCCCTCCACTTT.

There are a few counts of this clonotype. The rearrangement joins TRBV7-9 to TRBJ1-2; tentative D call: TRBD1 (6 bases). CDR3 length equals 16 residues. V lost 4 bases and J 3 bases, leaving 18 bases between the germline ends. Germline V gives CDR1 SEHNR, CDR2 FQNEAQ (reference sequence). The CDR3 bases are TGTGCCAGCAGCTCAGTATCAGGCGGGGGGCACTATGGCTACACCTTC. As protein: CASSSVSGGGHYGYTF. Full variable domain (remainder filled in from reference TRBV7-9 and TRBJ1-2): DTGVSQNPRHKITKRGQNVTFRCDPISEHNRLYWYRQTLGQGPEFLTYFQNEAQLEKSRLLSDRFSAERPKGSFSTLEIQRTEQGDSAMYLCASSSVSGGGHYGYTFGSGTRLTVV.

Only a few counts were recorded for this clonotype. The chain is built from TRBV12-5 and TRBJ1-1; D unclear. This CDR3 has 14 amino acids. V lost 6 bases and J 0 bases, leaving 11 bases between the germline ends. Germline V gives CDR1 LGHNT, CDR2 FRNRAP. The CDR3 loop is CASGVGGLNTEAFF. The CDR3 DNA sequence: TGTGCTAGTGGGGTAGGCGGACTGAACACTGAAGCTTTCTTT.

The chain couples TRBV4-1 to TRBJ2-1, with TRBD2 matching over 15 bases. This CDR3 region has 20 residues. V shed 5 bases and J 0 bases; nucleotides not matched to a gene: 11. Per germline, CDR1 MGHRA and CDR2 YSYEKL. CDR3 DNA sequence: TGCGCCAGCAGCGGATTGCCGGGACTAGCGGGGGGAAGCTCCTACAATGAGCAGTTCTTC. Translation gives CASSGLPGLAGGSSYNEQFF.

The V gene is TRBV6-2 or TRBV6-3, the J gene TRBJ2-1, with TRBD2 identical over 9 bases. In germline, CDR1 is MNHEY, CDR2 SVGEGT. This CDR3 contains 14 residues. With 10 bases clipped from V and 2 bases from J, the junction kept 6 bases outside the gene matches. Here the CDR3 reads CATKGGGAYNEQFF. CDR3 coding DNA: TGTGCCACCAAGGGCGGGGGGGCCTACAATGAGCAGTTCTTC.

The chain combines TRBV4-2 with TRBJ2-7; a possible D gene is TRBD1 (5 bases). Between the trimmed V and J ends, which lost 3 bases and 4 bases, there was a span of 10 bases. The germline gives CDR1 LGHNA, CDR2 YNFKEQ. This CDR3 has 13 amino acids. The CDR3 bases are TGTGCCAGCAGCCACCAGGGCATTTACGAGCAGTACTTC. Amino acid sequence: CASSHQGIYEQYF.

The chain combines TRBV7-8 with TRBJ2-5; 7 nucleotides agree with TRBD2. CDR1 and CDR2 (germline): SGHVS, FQNEAQ. The CDR3 covers 16 residues. The junction had 14 bases not matched to a gene; V was cut back by 5 bases and J by 5 bases. The CDR3 spells CASSPRVGLGEETQYF. CDR3 coding DNA: TGTGCCAGCAGCCCTAGGGTCGGACTAGGGGAGGAGACCCAGTACTTC. The complete variable domain, with remaining parts taken from reference TRBV7-8 and TRBJ2-5, reads GAGVSQSPRYKVAKRGQDVALRCDPISGHVSLFWYQQALGQGPEFLTYFQNEAQLDKSGLPSDRFFAERPEGSVSTLKIQRTQQEDSAVYLCASSPRVGLGEETQYFGPGTRLLVL.

The chain carries TRBV12-3 or TRBV12-4 and TRBJ2-2; possible D gene TRBD2, 6 bases. V was clipped by 5 bases and J by 11 bases, with 30 bases between them. This CDR3 spans 18 amino acids. CDR3 residues: CASSLPGGEAVRVGELFF. CDR3 bases: TGTGCCAGCAGTCTACCCGGAGGGGAGGCCGTGCGGGTCGGCGAGCTGTTTTTT.

This clonotype was picked up a small number of times. Here the CDR3 reads CASSFGGNGYTF. DNA of the CDR3: TGTGCCAGCAGTTTTGGGGGCAATGGCTACACCTTC. The gene calls are TRBV6-5 and TRBJ1-2, with TRBD1 as a possible D gene (6 bases). This CDR3 has 12 residues. V lost 4 bases and J lost 6, with 9 bases in between. CDR1 and CDR2 (germline): MNHEY, SVGAGI.

This clonotype turned up a few times. The chain recombines TRBV4-3 with TRBJ1-2; D possibly corresponds to TRBD1 (6 bases). The CDR3 is 13 residues long. V shed 4 bases and J shed 9 bases, with 15 bases lying between them. Germline V gene lookup returns CDR1 LGHNA and CDR2 YSLEER. Here the CDR3 reads CASSPAGDNRYTF. The CDR3 coding sequence is TGCGCCAGCAGCCCAGCCGGGGACAACCGCTACACCTTC.

This clonotype was observed many times. The rearrangement links TRBV29-1 to TRBJ1-5, with D possibly TRBD1 on 6 matching bases. CDR3 size: 13 residues. Trimming pared 6 bases from V and 2 bases from J, leaving 11 bases between. Germline V CDR1 and CDR2: SQVTM, ANQGSEA. Here the CDR3 reads CSVQGGGNQPQHF. Written as DNA, the CDR3 is TGCAGCGTACAGGGCGGCGGCAATCAGCCCCAGCATTTT.

At least ten counts were recorded for this clonotype. J is TRBJ2-1 and V is TRBV7-9; tentatively, D is TRBD2 (5 bases). The CDR3 runs 10 residues. Germline V gives CDR1 SEHNR, CDR2 FQNEAQ (reference sequence). Trimming shortened V by 7 bases and J by 12 bases, and 10 bases separated the two germline ends. The CDR3 nucleotides are TGTGCCAGCACCCCGGGGATGCAGTTCTTC. It encodes CASTPGMQFF.

This clonotype was counted only a few times. The J gene is TRBJ2-3, the V gene TRBV6-5; 8 bases are shared with TRBD2. The CDR3 sequence is 14 residues long. The ends lost 8 bases at V and 2 bases at J; junction bases unmatched: 6. Germline V gene lookup returns CDR1 MNHEY and CDR2 SVGAGI. The CDR3 is CASGGGGITDTQYF. Here the CDR3 DNA reads TGTGCCAGCGGGGGCGGGGGGATCACAGATACGCAGTATTTT.

The V gene is TRBV5-1, the J gene TRBJ1-1, with D possibly TRBD1 on 6 matching bases. V gave up 2 bases and J gave up 0 bases, with 11 bases separating them. CDR1 and CDR2 (germline): SGHRS, YFSETQ. This CDR3 has 15 residues. The CDR3 region has the DNA TGCGCCAGCAGCTTAACGGACAGCTTGAACACTGAAGCTTTCTTT. It yields the protein CASSLTDSLNTEAFF.

This clonotype appeared many times. The chain uses TRBV6-2 or TRBV6-3 and TRBJ1-2; weak D call: TRBD1 (6 bases). Trimming took 6 bases from V and 4 from J, leaving 21 bases between them. Per germline, CDR1 MNHEY and CDR2 SVGEGT. The CDR3 spans 16 residues. The CDR3 here is CASSQDGTTGFYGYTF. DNA of the CDR3: TGTGCCAGCAGCCAAGACGGGACAACGGGCTTCTATGGCTACACCTTC.

There are a few counts of this clonotype. The chain combines TRBV12-3 or TRBV12-4 with TRBJ1-1; D not certain. The V end was cut by 2 bases, the J end by 3 bases, with 7 bases between. The CDR3 is 13 amino acids. The CDR3 DNA reads TGTGCCAGCAGTTTAATGGCAGACACTGAAGCTTTCTTT. Translation gives CASSLMADTEAFF.

This clonotype turned up a few times. V is TRBV12-3 or TRBV12-4 and J is TRBJ2-7; maybe TRBD1 (6 bases). This CDR3 region has 16 residues. The V gene lost 1 base and the J gene lost 7 bases, with 20 bases spanning the gap. The CDR3 region is CASSLGGTPGSVEQYF. CDR3 nucleotide sequence: TGTGCCAGCAGTTTAGGGGGGACACCCGGATCGGTGGAGCAGTACTTC.

This sequence joins TRBV21-1 and TRBJ2-2; the table's D gene call, TRBD2, was not cross checked with the DNA. TRBV21-1 is shown as a pseudogene. This CDR3 is built from 15 residues. CDR3 sequence reads: CASSKSQRDTGELFF. For the CDR3, the DNA is TGTGCCAGCAGCAAATCCCAGCGGGACACCGGGGAGCTGTTTTTT.

This rearrangement joins TRBV12-3 or TRBV12-4 to TRBJ1-6, with D maybe TRBD1 (5 bases). Trimming cost V 4 bases and J 9 bases, with 13 bases left between them. The length of the CDR3 is 14 residues. The CDR3 loop is CASSYLGVGSPLHF. The CDR3 region has the DNA TGTGCCAGCAGTTATTTGGGGGTTGGTTCACCCCTCCACTTT.

This chain joins TRBV25-1 and TRBJ2-3, with unresolved D. The CDR3 sequence is 14 residues long. CDR1 is MGHDK and CDR2 is SYGVNS in the germline V gene. The V and J ends lost 3 bases and 3 bases respectively, with 10 bases between them. CDR3 nucleotides: TGTGCCAGCAGTGAGAGGACGAAGACAGATACGCAGTATTTT. It specifies CASSERTKTDTQYF.

The chain employs TRBV7-9 and TRBJ1-5, with D possibly matching TRBD1 (5 bases). Germline loops: CDR1 SEHNR, CDR2 FQNEAQ (reference sequence). CDR3 length: 14 amino acids. Trimming removed 3 bases at V and 3 bases at J, with 9 bases between. The DNA of the CDR3 is TGTGCCAGCAGCTTGGTGGGGACCAATCAGCCCCAGCATTTT. This sequence encodes CASSLVGTNQPQHF.